What follows are 26 T cell receptor beta chains derived from one specimen sequenced in a study of blood T cell repertoires in COVID-19. Profiled with immunoSEQ multiplex PCR; TCRdb holds only in-frame clones, not every one. The sample yields a few hundred thousand clones, approximately 86% seen once. Source material: peripheral blood. The receptors shown here come from a woman in her seventies with COVID-19, enrolled during active disease.

This chain uses TRBV7-2 with TRBJ2-1; maybe TRBD2 (6 bases). This CDR3 has 13 residues. Trimming removed 4 bases from V and 6 bases from J, with 10 bases in between. Germline CDR1 reads SGHTA; CDR2 reads FQGNSA. CDR3 in amino acids: CASSSGLSNEQFF. CDR3 DNA: TGTGCCAGCAGCTCGGGACTTTCCAATGAGCAGTTCTTC.

V is TRBV4-1 and J is TRBJ2-3, with a tentative D call TRBD1 (6 bases). V shed 4 bases and J shed 4 bases, with 12 bases lying between them. CDR3 length: 14 amino acids. The germline CDR1 and CDR2 sequences are MGHRA and YSYEKL. The CDR3 reads CASSRGLVADTQYF. CDR3 sequence (DNA): TGCGCCAGCAGCCGGGGGCTCGTGGCAGATACGCAGTATTTT.

This rearrangement joins TRBV5-1 to TRBJ1-4, with TRBD1 matching 8 bases. The J segment lost 8 bases and the V segment lost 4 bases, leaving 10 bases of the junction unmatched. The CDR3 consists of 15 residues. CDR1 and CDR2 (germline): SGHRS, YFSETQ. CDR3 in amino acids: CASSPGTGGDEKLFF. In DNA, the CDR3 is TGCGCCAGCAGCCCAGGGACAGGAGGCGACGAAAAACTGTTTTTT.

V is TRBV6-5 and J is TRBJ2-1, with 7 bases that match TRBD1. Germline loops: CDR1 MNHEY, CDR2 SVGAGI. Germline trimming cut 7 bases from V and 7 bases from J; bases unmatched to any gene: 13. The CDR3 has 15 amino acids. For the CDR3, the DNA is TGTGCCAGCAACCTGGGACAGCCGGTCGAGAATGAGCAGTTCTTC. This codes for CASNLGQPVENEQFF.

The V and J genes are TRBV27 and TRBJ1-2, with D possibly being TRBD1 (5 bases). V was pared by 1 base and J by 5 bases, with 14 bases between. There are 15 residues in the CDR3. Per the germline V gene, CDR1 is MNHEY and CDR2 is SMNVEV (reference sequence). The DNA of the CDR3 is TGTGCCAGCAGTTTATGGGGGGGGGATCCTTATGGCTACACCTTC. Translation gives CASSLWGGDPYGYTF.

This CDR3 is CAWSGGSDQPQHF. The CDR3 coding sequence is TGTGCCTGGAGTGGGGGCTCAGATCAGCCCCAGCATTTT. The chain has TRBV30 and TRBJ1-5; maybe TRBD1 (5 bases). CDR3 length: 13 residues. Trimming took 1 base from V and 5 from J, leaving 9 bases between them. Germline CDR1 is GTSNPN and CDR2 is SVGIG (reference sequence).

The chain is built from TRBV7-8 and TRBJ1-4, with D perhaps TRBD1 (5 bases). The V end was cut by 1 base, the J end by 3 bases, with 9 bases between. The CDR3 covers 15 residues. Germline V gene lookup returns CDR1 SGHVS and CDR2 FQNEAQ. DNA for the CDR3: TGTGCCAGCAGCTTAGGACAGCCACCTAATGAAAAACTGTTTTTT. Amino acids: CASSLGQPPNEKLFF.

The table lists this clone with a few counts. The rearrangement joins TRBV21-1 to TRBJ1-1; the D segment call TRBD1 is taken from the table without a DNA check. TRBV21-1 is given as a pseudogene. The CDR3 spans 13 residues. CDR3 DNA: TGTGCCAGCAGCACTTCTCAGGGAAGGCAAGCTTTCTTT. It specifies CASSTSQGRQAFF.

The chain couples TRBV27 to TRBJ1-4; 12 bases are shared with TRBD1. Trimming at V came to 5 bases and at J to 3 bases, leaving 4 bases not matched to a gene. This CDR3 contains 16 residues. Germline V gene lookup returns CDR1 MNHEY and CDR2 SMNVEV (reference sequence). The CDR3 region has the DNA TGTGCCAGCAGTCCCGGGACAGGGGGCGCTAATGAAAAACTGTTTTTT. Amino acid sequence: CASSPGTGGANEKLFF.

The chain carries TRBV5-1 and TRBJ2-7; 10 bases are shared with TRBD1. CDR1 and CDR2 (germline): SGHRS, YFSETQ. The CDR3 has 18 residues. V trimming: 4 bases; J trimming: 0 bases; junction bases outside the gene matches: 13. CDR3 DNA sequence: TGCGCCAGCAGCCTCCGGACAGGGGGGGCCCTCAGCTCCTACGAGCAGTACTTC. Protein product: CASSLRTGGALSSYEQYF.

The CDR3 DNA sequence: TGTGCCAGCAGCGCGGGACAGAACTATGGCTACACCTTC. It is translated as CASSAGQNYGYTF. This chain joins TRBV5-4 and TRBJ1-2, with TRBD1 matching over 7 bases. The CDR3 totals 13 residues. Germline CDR1 is SGHNT and CDR2 is YYREEE (reference sequence). The V segment lost 4 bases and the J segment 2 bases; nucleotides outside the gene matches: 2.

This clone was counted only a few times. The chain joins TRBV11-2 to TRBJ2-7, with a tentative D call TRBD2 (5 bases). V was trimmed by 6 bases and J by 4 bases, leaving 16 bases between them. This CDR3 is built from 14 residues. Germline CDR1 SGHAT, CDR2 FQNNGV. CDR3 DNA sequence: TGTGCCAGCAGTCAACCGGACTTACCGTACGAGCAGTACTTC. Its translation: CASSQPDLPYEQYF. Full variable domain (remainder filled in from reference TRBV11-2 and TRBJ2-7): EAGVAQSPRYKIIEKRQSVAFWCNPISGHATLYWYQQILGQGPKLLIQFQNNGVVDDSQLPKDRFSAERLKGVDSTLKIQPAKLEDSAVYLCASSQPDLPYEQYFGPGTRLTVT.

The rearrangement links TRBV7-2 to TRBJ2-4, with D possibly matching TRBD2 (6 bases). This CDR3 is built from 12 residues. Germline-derived CDR1 and CDR2 are SGHTA and FQGNSA. The V and J ends lost 5 bases and 12 bases respectively, with 14 bases between them. CDR3 sequence: CASSDDGSGQYF. The CDR3 DNA reads TGTGCCAGCAGCGACGACGGGAGTGGTCAGTACTTC.

V usage is TRBV6-5 and J usage is TRBJ2-7, with 7 bases fitting TRBD1. The junction had 9 bases not matched to a gene; V was cut back by 6 bases and J by 1 base. Germline assignment: CDR1 MNHEY and CDR2 SVGAGI. The CDR3 spans 15 residues. The CDR3 is CASRDRTGLSYEQYF. In nucleotides, the CDR3 is TGTGCCAGCAGGGACCGGACAGGCCTTTCCTACGAGCAGTACTTC.

This clone came up once. Other DNA variants within this sample encode the same CDR3. The J gene is TRBJ2-1, the V gene TRBV7-2; 8 nucleotides align to TRBD1. CDR3 length: 15 residues. V shed 5 bases and J 0 bases; nucleotides not matched to a gene: 3. Germline V lookup: CDR1 SGHTA, CDR2 FQGNSA. The DNA of the CDR3 is TGTGCCAGCAGCCTAGGACAGGGCTCCTACAATGAGCAGTTCTTC. Protein: CASSLGQGSYNEQFF. The full variable domain, with the rest looked up from reference TRBV7-2 and TRBJ2-1, is GAGVSQSPSNKVTEKGKDVELRCDPISGHTALYWYRQSLGQGLEFLIYFQGNSAPDKSGLPSDRFSAERTGGSVSTLTIQRTQQEDSAVYLCASSLGQGSYNEQFFGPGTRLTVL.

The chain recombines TRBV28 with TRBJ1-2, with 7 bases fitting TRBD1. V lost 8 bases, J lost 5 bases, and 11 bases stayed unmatched. The CDR3 totals 14 residues. Germline values: CDR1 MDHEN, CDR2 SYDVKM. The CDR3 sequence: CASEEAGGKYGYTF. In nucleotides, the CDR3 is TGTGCCAGCGAAGAGGCAGGGGGAAAATATGGCTACACCTTC.

This clone was recorded a few times. The chain couples TRBV2 to TRBJ2-7; unclear D gene. Trimming left V 5 bases short and J 4 bases short, with 6 bases between. CDR1 SNHLY and CDR2 FYNNEI come from the germline V gene. The CDR3 length is 11 residues. The CDR3 loop is CASSFKYEQYF. For the CDR3, the DNA is TGTGCCAGCAGTTTTAAATACGAGCAGTACTTC.

The gene calls are TRBV6-1 and TRBJ1-2; TRBD1 aligns across 7 bases. The V gene's germline CDR1 is MNHNS and CDR2 SASEGT. With V trimmed by 2 bases and J by 7 bases, 7 bases remained unmatched. This CDR3 comprises 14 residues. The CDR3 reads CASSERGPKGGYTF. CDR3 in DNA: TGTGCCAGCAGTGAAAGGGGGCCGAAGGGTGGCTACACCTTC.

This sequence joins TRBV27 and TRBJ2-5; TRBD1 might be the D (6 bases). Deletions cut 0 bases from V and 5 bases from J, with 19 bases between. The CDR3 is made up of 17 amino acids. Germline V CDR1 and CDR2: MNHEY, SMNVEV (reference sequence). CDR3 nucleotides: TGTGCCAGCAGTTTATCGAGGGGGACAAAGGTGGGGGAGACCCAGTACTTC. It codes for CASSLSRGTKVGETQYF.

In DNA form, the CDR3 reads TGTGCCAGTACCAGCTCTGGGGCCAACGTCCTGACTTTC. As protein: CASTSSGANVLTF. V is TRBV19 and J is TRBJ2-6; D ambiguous. Germline-derived CDR1 and CDR2 are LNHDA and SQIVND (reference sequence). The CDR3 has 13 amino acids. The V gene lost 7 bases and the J gene lost 0 bases, with 4 bases spanning the gap.

V gene TRBV15 combines with J gene TRBJ1-2; D perhaps matches TRBD1 (6 bases). This CDR3 spans 15 amino acids. Deletions cut 7 bases from V and 3 bases from J, with 18 bases between. Germline lookup yields CDR1 LNHNV and CDR2 YYDKDF (reference sequence). This CDR3 is CATTGGGVGDYGYTF. For the CDR3, the DNA is TGTGCCACCACCGGAGGGGGGGTAGGCGACTATGGCTACACCTTC.

The CDR3 sequence: CASSPKPPGHEKLFF. Written as DNA, the CDR3 is TGTGCCAGCTCACCAAAACCTCCAGGTCATGAAAAACTGTTTTTT. The chain recombines TRBV18 with TRBJ1-4; D unclear. The CDR3 consists of 15 residues. Germline values: CDR1 KGHSH, CDR2 LQKENI. V was pared by 2 bases and J by 6 bases, with 13 bases between. Variable domain in full (rest from reference TRBV18 and TRBJ1-4): NAGVMQNPRHLVRRRGQEARLRCSPMKGHSHVYWYRQLPEEGLKFMVYLQKENIIDESGMPKERFSAEFPKEGPSILRIQQVVRGDSAAYFCASSPKPPGHEKLFFGSGTQLSVL.

V is TRBV27 and J is TRBJ1-4; D is perhaps TRBD1 (6 bases). Between the trimmed V and J ends, which lost 3 bases and 7 bases, there was a span of 12 bases. Germline CDR1 and CDR2: MNHEY and SMNVEV (reference sequence). The CDR3 length is 14 residues. Written as DNA, the CDR3 is TGTGCCAGCAGTTTTGGGACAATCGGTGAAAAACTGTTTTTT. It translates to CASSFGTIGEKLFF.

This clone was observed a single time. DNA of the CDR3: TGTGCCAGCGTCTCGACGACAGGGCTCGCTGAAGCTTTCTTT. The encoded protein is CASVSTTGLAEAFF. The chain uses TRBV11-2 and TRBJ1-1; TRBD1 aligns across 7 bases. Germline CDR1 SGHAT, CDR2 FQNNGV. The length of the CDR3 is 14 residues. With V trimmed by 8 bases and J by 6 bases, 12 bases remained unmatched.

The genes are TRBV20-1 and TRBJ2-1; D remains ambiguous. CDR1 is DFQATT, CDR2 SNEGSKA, per germline (reference sequence). Between the trimmed V and J ends, which lost 3 bases and 6 bases, there was a span of 6 bases. This CDR3 comprises 11 residues. DNA of the CDR3: TGCAGTGCTAGCCGAGCCAATGAGCAGTTCTTC. It codes for CSASRANEQFF.

The rearrangement links TRBV19 to TRBJ1-2, with 8 bases aligning to TRBD1. J gave up 6 bases and V 1 base, and 4 bases lay outside the gene matches. The CDR3 is 14 amino acids. Germline loops: CDR1 LNHDA, CDR2 SQIVND (reference sequence). The CDR3 bases are TGTGCCAGTAGTATAGGCAGGGGGCTGGATGGCTACACCTTC. Amino acids: CASSIGRGLDGYTF. Variable domain in full (rest from reference TRBV19 and TRBJ1-2): DGGITQSPKYLFRKEGQNVTLSCEQNLNHDAMYWYRQDPGQGLRLIYYSQIVNDFQKGDIAEGYSVSREKKESFPLTVTSAQKNPTAFYLCASSIGRGLDGYTFGSGTRLTVV.